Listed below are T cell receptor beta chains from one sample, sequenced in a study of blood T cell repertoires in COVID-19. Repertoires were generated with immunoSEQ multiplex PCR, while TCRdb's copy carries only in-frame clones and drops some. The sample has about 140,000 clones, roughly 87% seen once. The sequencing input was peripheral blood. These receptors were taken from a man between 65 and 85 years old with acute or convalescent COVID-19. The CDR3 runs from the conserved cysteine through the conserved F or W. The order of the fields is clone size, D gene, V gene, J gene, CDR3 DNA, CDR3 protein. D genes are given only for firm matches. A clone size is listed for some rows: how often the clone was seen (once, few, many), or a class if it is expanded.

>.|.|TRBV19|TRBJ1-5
TGTGCCAGTACGGGTGTTGGCAATCAGCCCCAGCATTTT
CASTGVGNQPQHF
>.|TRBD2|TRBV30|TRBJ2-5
TGTGCCTGGAGTAGCGGGAGGGGCCAAGAGACCCAGTACTTC
CAWSSGRGQETQYF
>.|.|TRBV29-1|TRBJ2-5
TGCAGCGGCTTCGGCGGTGAAGAGACCCAGTACTTC
CSGFGGEETQYF
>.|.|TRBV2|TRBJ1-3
TGTGCCAGCAGTGATAACAGCCTTTACTCTGGAAACACCATATATTTT
CASSDNSLYSGNTIYF
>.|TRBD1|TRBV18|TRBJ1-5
TGTGCCAGCTCATCTGGACAGGGCTTAGGACAGCCCCAGCATTTT
CASSSGQGLGQPQHF
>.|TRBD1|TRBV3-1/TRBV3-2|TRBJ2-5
TGTGCCAGCAGCTTCGGGACAGGGCCAGAGACCCAGTACTTC
CASSFGTGPETQYF
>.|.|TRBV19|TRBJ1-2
TGTGCCAGTAGTATAGAAGGAGCGGCCAGGGGTAACTATGGCTACACCTTC
CASSIEGAARGNYGYTF
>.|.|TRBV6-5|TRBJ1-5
TGTGCCAGCAACAGGGAGGGTCAGCCCCAGCATTTT
CASNREGQPQHF
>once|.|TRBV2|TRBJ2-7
TGTGCCAGCAGGGTCGACAGGTCCTCATCCTACGAGCAGTACTTC
CASRVDRSSSYEQYF
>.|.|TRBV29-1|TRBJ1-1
TGCAGCGTTGAGGCAGTTATGAACACTGAAGCTTTCTTT
CSVEAVMNTEAFF
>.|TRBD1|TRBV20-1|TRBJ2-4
TGCAGTGCTAGTTTGATTACAGGGGATGGTCAGTACTTC
CSASLITGDGQYF